Listed here are 27 T cell receptor beta chains from one sample, sequenced in a study of T cells in tuberculosis. Noted time point: new active TB diagnosis, blood taken before or within 7 days of starting treatment. TCRdb's copy holds only in-frame clones and misses some; the assay was immunoSEQ multiplex PCR. The sample lists tens of thousands of clones, roughly 85% occurring once. Source: PBMCs, taken at tuberculosis diagnosis. The receptors stem from an adult with tuberculosis.

The CDR3 nucleotides are TGTGCCAGCAGCCAGGGCACTGAAGCTTTCTTT. Translated, it gives CASSQGTEAFF. The chain uses TRBV7-8 and TRBJ1-1; a possible D gene is TRBD1 (5 bases). The CDR3 contains 11 residues. V was clipped by 5 bases and J by 4 bases, with 5 bases between them. Germline values: CDR1 SGHVS, CDR2 FQNEAQ. Full variable domain (outside the CDR3, taken from reference TRBV7-8 and TRBJ1-1): GAGVSQSPRYKVAKRGQDVALRCDPISGHVSLFWYQQALGQGPEFLTYFQNEAQLDKSGLPSDRFFAERPEGSVSTLKIQRTQQEDSAVYLCASSQGTEAFFGQGTRLTVV.

The J gene is TRBJ2-2, the V gene TRBV4-2; unclear D gene. The V gene's germline CDR1 is LGHNA and CDR2 YNFKEQ. V dropped 5 bases and J dropped 4 bases, with 8 bases sitting between them. This CDR3 has 13 amino acids. In DNA, the CDR3 is TGTGCCAGCAGCGGCCGTCTCACCGGGGAGCTGTTTTTT. Protein product: CASSGRLTGELFF.

The V and J genes are TRBV7-2 and TRBJ1-1; TRBD1 might be the D (6 bases). V lost 6 bases to trimming and J lost 3 bases, with 14 bases between them. Germline assignment: CDR1 SGHTA and CDR2 FQGNSA. This CDR3 is built from 14 residues. The DNA for the CDR3 is TGTGCCAGCAGTCGCCGGGACATTTACACTGAAGCTTTCTTT. It encodes CASSRRDIYTEAFF.

A note on this clone: Other nucleotide sequences in the sample specify the same CDR3. The chain uses TRBV4-3 and TRBJ1-2; D may be TRBD1 (6 bases). V was cut by 1 base and J by 8 bases, with 14 bases left in between. The germline gives CDR1 LGHNA, CDR2 YSLEER. CDR3 length: 14 amino acids. The CDR3 DNA sequence: TGCGCCAGCAGCCAAGCTGACAGGACGGGCGGCTACACCTTC. Its translation is CASSQADRTGGYTF.

The chain has TRBV9 and TRBJ1-1; no firm D call. V gave up 0 bases and J gave up 5 bases, with 11 bases separating them. The CDR3 loop spans 14 amino acids. Per the germline V gene, CDR1 is SGDLS and CDR2 is YYNGEE. The CDR3 reads CASSVEVRATEAFF. The CDR3 DNA sequence: TGTGCCAGCAGCGTAGAGGTGAGGGCTACTGAAGCTTTCTTT.

The chain couples TRBV7-2 to TRBJ2-7; perhaps TRBD2 as D (5 bases). The CDR3 runs 14 residues. V was shortened by 0 bases and J by 1 base, with 7 bases between the two germline ends. The germline gives CDR1 SGHTA, CDR2 FQGNSA. CDR3 sequence reads: CASSLAAVSYEQYF. CDR3 nucleotides: TGTGCCAGCAGCTTAGCAGCGGTGTCCTACGAGCAGTACTTC. Full variable domain (outside the CDR3, taken from reference TRBV7-2 and TRBJ2-7): GAGVSQSPSNKVTEKGKDVELRCDPISGHTALYWYRQSLGQGLEFLIYFQGNSAPDKSGLPSDRFSAERTGGSVSTLTIQRTQQEDSAVYLCASSLAAVSYEQYFGPGTRLTVT.

This chain links TRBV9 with TRBJ1-6; D is unresolved. CDR1 and CDR2 (germline): SGDLS, YYNGEE. This CDR3 comprises 14 residues. Trimming left V 2 bases short and J 6 bases short, with 9 bases between. The CDR3 spells CASSVSNSNSPLHF. For the CDR3, the DNA is TGTGCCAGCAGCGTCTCCAACTCTAATTCACCCCTCCACTTT.

The rearrangement joins TRBV29-1 to TRBJ2-1, with D perhaps TRBD1 (6 bases). The CDR3 contains 12 residues. V lost 5 bases and J 10 bases, leaving 15 bases between the germline ends. Germline CDR1 is SQVTM and CDR2 is ANQGSEA. The CDR3 region has the DNA TGCAGCGTTAACCAGGGGCCGGGAGAGCAGTTCTTC. Its protein product is CSVNQGPGEQFF.

The chain uses TRBV5-1 and TRBJ2-7; possibly TRBD1 for D (5 bases). The CDR3 sequence is 14 residues long. The germline CDR1 and CDR2 sequences are SGHRS and YFSETQ. V shed 3 bases and J shed 5 bases, with 15 bases lying between them. In nucleotides, the CDR3 is TGCGCCAGCAGCTCTCAGGGCACATTCCACGAGCAGTACTTC. Translating gives CASSSQGTFHEQYF.

This sequence joins TRBV18 and TRBJ2-5, with TRBD1 matching over 7 bases. Germline V gene lookup returns CDR1 KGHSH and CDR2 LQKENI. The CDR3 spans 14 residues. V shed 4 bases and J 4 bases; nucleotides not matched to a gene: 6. The CDR3 loop reads CASSLVAGGETQYF. In DNA form, the CDR3 reads TGTGCCAGCTCACTTGTGGCAGGGGGAGAGACCCAGTACTTC.

V usage is TRBV6-5 and J usage is TRBJ2-7; D gene unclear. The V and J ends lost 8 bases and 0 bases respectively, with 14 bases between them. Germline CDR1 and CDR2: MNHEY and SVGAGI. The CDR3 contains 14 residues. The CDR3 loop reads CASFSLGRSYEQYF. The CDR3 DNA reads TGTGCCAGCTTTTCTTTGGGCCGCTCCTACGAGCAGTACTTC.

This sequence joins TRBV5-1 and TRBJ2-3; a possible D gene is TRBD2 (6 bases). The CDR3 has 16 residues. V lost 4 bases to trimming and J lost 0 bases, with 15 bases between them. Germline CDR1 SGHRS, CDR2 YFSETQ. CDR3 sequence: CASSLGLLTSTDTQYF. CDR3 coding DNA: TGCGCCAGCAGCCTGGGACTTCTAACAAGCACAGATACGCAGTATTTT.

The chain joins TRBV25-1 to TRBJ2-3; 10 bases are a match to TRBD2. The CDR3 runs to 16 residues. Unmatched junction bases numbered 5, after V lost 3 bases and J lost 2 bases. The germline CDR1 and CDR2 sequences are MGHDK and SYGVNS. Here the CDR3 DNA reads TGTGCCAGCAGTGAGTGGACTAGCGGACCCACAGATACGCAGTATTTT. Translating gives CASSEWTSGPTDTQYF.

This chain joins TRBV5-1 and TRBJ1-1; 7 nucleotides align to TRBD1. The CDR3 is 14 amino acids. Looked up from germline, CDR1 is SGHRS and CDR2 is YFSETQ. Losses at the gene ends were 7 bases for V and 1 base for J; bases not matched to a gene: 7. CDR3 residues: CASSAGTENTEAFF. CDR3 coding DNA: TGCGCCAGCTCGGCCGGGACAGAGAACACTGAAGCTTTCTTT. Using reference TRBV5-1 and TRBJ1-1 for the parts outside the CDR3, the full variable domain is KAGVTQTPRYLIKTRGQQVTLSCSPISGHRSVSWYQQTPGQGLQFLFEYFSETQRNKGNFPGRFSGRQFSNSRSEMNVSTLELGDSALYLCASSAGTENTEAFFGQGTRLTVV.

The chain couples TRBV5-4 to TRBJ2-7, with D possibly matching TRBD2 (7 bases). Trimming stripped 4 bases from V and 5 bases from J, with 16 bases between. Germline CDR1 and CDR2: SGHNT and YYREEE (reference sequence). The CDR3 covers 14 residues. CDR3 residues: CASSETGGNDEQYF. Here the CDR3 DNA reads TGTGCCAGCAGCGAAACGGGGGGCAACGACGAGCAGTACTTC.

V usage is TRBV7-2 and J usage is TRBJ2-6; 7 nucleotides line up with TRBD1. After removal of 5 bases from V and 0 bases from J, the junction contained 10 bases not matched to a gene. Looked up from germline, CDR1 is SGHTA and CDR2 is FQGNSA. This CDR3 region has 18 residues. CDR3 sequence reads: CASSHRGLDYSGANVLTF. The CDR3 DNA sequence: TGTGCCAGCAGCCATAGGGGGCTAGATTACTCTGGGGCCAACGTCCTGACTTTC.

The chain recombines TRBV10-2 with TRBJ2-2; D is undetermined. This CDR3 comprises 14 residues. V was clipped by 10 bases and J by 0 bases, with 12 bases between them. In germline, CDR1 is WSHSY, CDR2 SAAADI. The CDR3 DNA reads as TGCGCCACTGAAGGCAGCGCGAACACCGGGGAGCTGTTTTTT. Its translation: CATEGSANTGELFF.

The V gene is TRBV6-5, the J gene TRBJ2-2, with 7 bases that match TRBD1. This CDR3 contains 16 residues. Trimming at V came to 1 base and at J to 2 bases, leaving 4 bases not matched to a gene. Germline V CDR1 and CDR2: MNHEY, SVGAGI. The CDR3 DNA is TGTGCCAGCAGTTACTTTACAGGGGAAAACACCGGGGAGCTGTTTTTT. It codes for CASSYFTGENTGELFF.

This clone was seen only once. The rearrangement joins TRBV6-6 to TRBJ2-3; TRBD2 matches 8 bases. This CDR3 is built from 15 residues. V shed 7 bases, J shed 1 base, and the junction held 7 bases outside the gene matches. Looked up from germline, CDR1 is MNHNY and CDR2 is SVGAGI (reference sequence). The CDR3, as DNA: TGTGCCAGCATCGACGGGGGGGCGGGCACAGATACGCAGTATTTT. It codes for CASIDGGAGTDTQYF.

The chain uses TRBV15 and TRBJ1-4, with D hard to call. CDR3 size: 15 residues. Trimming shortened V by 3 bases and J by 6 bases, and 14 bases separated the two germline ends. Germline values: CDR1 LNHNV, CDR2 YYDKDF (reference sequence). CDR3 amino acids: CATSSAREADEKLFF. The CDR3 region has the DNA TGTGCCACCAGCAGTGCGAGGGAGGCGGATGAAAAACTGTTTTTT.

V and J are TRBV6-5 and TRBJ2-1; TRBD2 matches 7 bases. Germline assignment: CDR1 MNHEY and CDR2 SVGAGI. The V and J ends lost 5 bases and 2 bases, in that order; junction bases with no gene match: 6. This CDR3 comprises 15 residues. In nucleotides, the CDR3 is TGTGCCAGCAGTCAGAGTAGCGGGCCCTACAATGAGCAGTTCTTC. Protein product: CASSQSSGPYNEQFF.

This clone was counted a few times. This chain links TRBV28 with TRBJ1-5, with unresolved D. Germline-derived CDR1 and CDR2 are MDHEN and SYDVKM. Trimming pared 10 bases from V and 1 base from J, leaving 8 bases between. This CDR3 comprises 12 residues. CDR3 bases: TGTGCCACTGCGGTGAGCAATCAGCCCCAGCATTTT. Residues: CATAVSNQPQHF. Full variable domain (missing parts from reference TRBV28 and TRBJ1-5): DVKVTQSSRYLVKRTGEKVFLECVQDMDHENMFWYRQDPGLGLRLIYFSYDVKMKEKGDIPEGYSVSREKKERFSLILESASTNQTSMYLCATAVSNQPQHFGDGTRLSIL.

DNA for the CDR3: TGTGCCAGCAGTTACTCCTTCACAGGGGTCGTTCCTGAAGCTTTCTTT. Amino acids: CASSYSFTGVVPEAFF. J is TRBJ1-1 and V is TRBV6-5, with TRBD1 identical over 7 bases. V gave up 0 bases and J gave up 6 bases; unmatched junction bases: 10. Germline V gene lookup returns CDR1 MNHEY and CDR2 SVGAGI. This CDR3 is built from 16 residues.

V gene TRBV6-5 combines with J gene TRBJ1-2; maybe TRBD1 (5 bases). This CDR3 has 14 amino acids. V lost 0 bases and J 3 bases, leaving 8 bases between the germline ends. Germline loops: CDR1 MNHEY, CDR2 SVGAGI. This chain's CDR3 is CASSYSAGHYGYTF. The CDR3, as DNA: TGTGCCAGCAGTTACTCGGCGGGGCACTATGGCTACACCTTC.

V usage is TRBV29-1 and J usage is TRBJ1-2, with 8 bases that match TRBD1. Germline CDR1 reads SQVTM; CDR2 reads ANQGSEA. This CDR3 contains 13 residues. J was trimmed by 8 bases and V by 4 bases; bases with no gene match: 9. CDR3 in amino acids: CSVVGQGLGGYTF. Here the CDR3 DNA reads TGCAGCGTTGTCGGACAGGGCTTGGGAGGCTACACCTTC.

The rearrangement joins TRBV30 to TRBJ2-5; perhaps TRBD2 as D (5 bases). CDR1 GTSNPN and CDR2 SVGIG come from the germline V gene (reference sequence). The V and J ends lost 2 bases and 5 bases respectively, with 12 bases between them. The CDR3 has 13 residues. The DNA of the CDR3 is TGTGCCTGGAGTTCGGGGTTAGGGGAGACCCAGTACTTC. Translation gives CAWSSGLGETQYF.

Only a few counts were recorded for this clone. V and J are TRBV28 and TRBJ1-6; 8 positions match TRBD1. The germline gives CDR1 MDHEN, CDR2 SYDVKM. The CDR3 consists of 15 residues. V shed 2 bases and J 8 bases; nucleotides not matched to a gene: 5. CDR3: CASSLGRQGYSPLHF. CDR3 nucleotides: TGTGCCAGCAGTTTAGGGAGACAGGGGTATTCACCCCTCCACTTT.